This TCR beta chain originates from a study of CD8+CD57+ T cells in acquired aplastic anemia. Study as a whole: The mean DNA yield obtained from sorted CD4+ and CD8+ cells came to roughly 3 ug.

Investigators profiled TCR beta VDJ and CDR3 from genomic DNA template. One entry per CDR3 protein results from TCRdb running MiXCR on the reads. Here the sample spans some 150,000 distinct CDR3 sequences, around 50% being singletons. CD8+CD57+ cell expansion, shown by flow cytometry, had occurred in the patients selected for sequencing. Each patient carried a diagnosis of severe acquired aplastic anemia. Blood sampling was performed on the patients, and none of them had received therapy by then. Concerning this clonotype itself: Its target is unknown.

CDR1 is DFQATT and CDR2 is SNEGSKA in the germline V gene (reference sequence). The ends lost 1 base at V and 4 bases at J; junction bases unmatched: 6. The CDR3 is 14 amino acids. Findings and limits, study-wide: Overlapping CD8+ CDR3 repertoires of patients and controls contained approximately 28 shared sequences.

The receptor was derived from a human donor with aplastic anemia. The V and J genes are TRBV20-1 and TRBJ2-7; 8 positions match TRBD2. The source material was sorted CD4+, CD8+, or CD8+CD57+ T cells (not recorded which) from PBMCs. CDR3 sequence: CSARAGSGAYEQYF. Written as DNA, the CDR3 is TGCAGTGCTAGAGCCGGTAGCGGGGCTTACGAGCAGTACTTC.